Shown below are 29 T cell receptor beta chains from a single sample sequenced in a study of blood T cell repertoires in COVID-19. Assay used: immunoSEQ multiplex PCR; TCRdb lists only in-frame clones, some missing. This table has 90,000 or so clones, approximately 85% appearing once. Material: peripheral blood. The receptors derive from a man aged 60 to 75 with acute or convalescent COVID-19.

The chain carries TRBV15 and TRBJ2-7; D remains unclear. The CDR3 covers 13 residues. The germline V and J ends were trimmed by 4 bases and 2 bases, with 9 bases remaining between them. CDR1 and CDR2 (germline): LNHNV, YYDKDF (reference sequence). The CDR3 nucleotides are TGTGCCACCAGCACCGACTTGACCTACGAGCAGTACTTC. Translating it yields CATSTDLTYEQYF. Looking up the rest from reference TRBV15 and TRBJ2-7 gives the full variable domain: DAMVIQNPRYQVTQFGKPVTLSCSQTLNHNVMYWYQQKSSQAPKLLFHYYDKDFNNEADTPDNFQSRRPNTSFCFLDIRSPGLGDTAMYLCATSTDLTYEQYFGPGTRLTVT.

The chain recombines TRBV11-2 with TRBJ2-1; possible D gene TRBD2, 6 bases. With 5 bases removed from V and 6 bases from J, the gap between germline ends came to 14 bases. This CDR3 comprises 14 residues. CDR1 and CDR2 (germline): SGHAT, FQNNGV. In nucleotides, the CDR3 is TGTGCCAGCAGCCGTGCTGGAGGGGCCAATGAGCAGTTCTTC. Amino acids: CASSRAGGANEQFF.

This chain uses TRBV11-2 with TRBJ2-7, with D perhaps TRBD2 (5 bases). V was trimmed by 8 bases and J by 2 bases, leaving 16 bases between them. The CDR3 is 14 residues long. Per germline, CDR1 SGHAT and CDR2 FQNNGV. This chain's CDR3 is CASGPHSAAYEQYF. CDR3 coding DNA: TGTGCCAGCGGACCTCATAGCGCGGCCTACGAGCAGTACTTC.

This sequence joins TRBV11-2 and TRBJ2-2; tentatively, D is TRBD2 (6 bases). CDR3 length: 15 residues. V was trimmed by 2 bases and J by 3 bases, leaving 10 bases between them. The germline V gene encodes CDR1 SGHAT and CDR2 FQNNGV. The CDR3 reads CASSLRRGDTGELFF. For the CDR3, the DNA is TGTGCCAGCAGCTTACGGCGGGGAGACACCGGGGAGCTGTTTTTT.

V and J are TRBV19 and TRBJ2-7; 9 bases match TRBD2. V gave up 3 bases and J gave up 7 bases; unmatched junction bases: 19. The CDR3 is 18 residues long. Germline V gene sequence: CDR1 LNHDA, CDR2 SQIVND (reference sequence). The CDR3 loop is CASSMKPAGGPPTVEQYF. CDR3 in DNA: TGTGCCAGTAGTATGAAGCCAGCGGGGGGCCCCCCGACGGTGGAGCAGTACTTC. The full variable domain, its missing parts supplied by reference TRBV19 and TRBJ2-7, is DGGITQSPKYLFRKEGQNVTLSCEQNLNHDAMYWYRQDPGQGLRLIYYSQIVNDFQKGDIAEGYSVSREKKESFPLTVTSAQKNPTAFYLCASSMKPAGGPPTVEQYFGPGTRLTVT.

J is TRBJ2-2 and V is TRBV10-3; 10 bases match TRBD2. Per the germline V gene, CDR1 is ENHRY and CDR2 is SYGVKD. The ends lost 7 bases at V and 3 bases at J; junction bases unmatched: 8. The CDR3 sequence is 16 residues long. CDR3 loop: CAITPSGRADTGELFF. CDR3 nucleotides: TGTGCCATCACCCCCAGCGGGAGGGCCGACACCGGGGAGCTGTTTTTT.

The rearrangement joins TRBV15 to TRBJ2-5; 9 positions match TRBD1. Trimming removed 1 base from V and 5 bases from J; junction bases left unmatched: 2. The length of the CDR3 is 14 residues. Germline-derived CDR1 and CDR2 are LNHNV and YYDKDF (reference sequence). In DNA, the CDR3 is TGTGCCACCAGCAGAGGGGACAGGGCGGAGACCCAGTACTTC. It is translated as CATSRGDRAETQYF.

The chain carries TRBV6-5 and TRBJ1-2, with a weak D call TRBD1 (5 bases). This CDR3 region has 15 residues. CDR1 is MNHEY and CDR2 is SVGAGI in the germline V gene. Deletions cut 6 bases from V and 1 base from J, with 15 bases between. The CDR3 bases are TGTGCCAGCAGCACAGGAACGGTCGGTAACTATGGCTACACCTTC. Residues: CASSTGTVGNYGYTF.

The V and J genes are TRBV5-4 and TRBJ2-1; D possibly corresponds to TRBD2 (5 bases). The germline gives CDR1 SGHNT, CDR2 YYREEE (reference sequence). The CDR3 is made up of 13 amino acids. Deletions cut 1 base from V and 10 bases from J, with 12 bases between. In DNA, the CDR3 is TGTGCCAGCAGCTTGCACGGGGTCGGGGAGCAGTTCTTC. It codes for CASSLHGVGEQFF.

The CDR3 DNA reads TGTGCCAGCAGCCCTACAGGACAGGGAGTTGGCTACACCTTC. Residues: CASSPTGQGVGYTF. The chain uses TRBV9 and TRBJ1-2; TRBD1 matches 8 bases. Germline-derived CDR1 and CDR2 are SGDLS and YYNGEE. This CDR3 comprises 14 residues. V shed 4 bases and J 7 bases; nucleotides not matched to a gene: 9.

The rearrangement links TRBV19 to TRBJ1-5, with 7 positions matching TRBD1. J gave up 4 bases and V 3 bases, and 6 bases lay outside the gene matches. Germline CDR1 and CDR2: LNHDA and SQIVND (reference sequence). The CDR3 consists of 15 residues. The DNA for the CDR3 is TGTGCCAGTAGTATCGACAGGGCCTTTAATCAGCCCCAGCATTTT. Encoded protein: CASSIDRAFNQPQHF.

This chain uses TRBV7-2 with TRBJ2-7, with D hard to call. Trimming pared 5 bases from V and 2 bases from J, leaving 13 bases between. The CDR3 contains 14 residues. CDR1 and CDR2 from the germline V gene are SGHTA and FQGNSA. The CDR3 DNA sequence: TGTGCCAGCAGCCCTGATTACGGTCCCTACGAGCAGTACTTC. Its translation is CASSPDYGPYEQYF.

This clone occurred once. The J gene is TRBJ1-3, the V gene TRBV4-3, with 8 bases identical to TRBD1. Germline assignment: CDR1 LGHNA and CDR2 YSLEER. The CDR3 has 17 amino acids. The junction had 4 bases not matched to a gene; V was cut back by 0 bases and J by 0 bases. CDR3 residues: CASSQDLGQGSGNTIYF. The CDR3 DNA reads TGCGCCAGCAGCCAAGATCTTGGACAGGGCTCTGGAAACACCATATATTTT.

The rearrangement links TRBV6-2 or TRBV6-3 to TRBJ2-7, with TRBD2 matching 13 bases. The CDR3 length is 15 residues. CDR1 is MNHEY, CDR2 SVGEGT, per germline. V was pared by 6 bases and J by 6 bases, with 8 bases of the junction left unmatched. The chain's CDR3 is CASSRGGLAGSEQYF. The CDR3 DNA is TGTGCCAGCAGCCGCGGGGGACTAGCGGGGAGCGAGCAGTACTTC.

J is TRBJ2-7 and V is TRBV9; D gene uncertain. Trimming shortened V by 0 bases and J by 3 bases, and 13 bases separated the two germline ends. The V gene's germline CDR1 is SGDLS and CDR2 YYNGEE. The CDR3 is 15 residues long. CDR3 sequence: CASSVGEVAIYEQYF. CDR3 nucleotide sequence: TGTGCCAGCAGCGTAGGAGAGGTGGCTATCTACGAGCAGTACTTC.

This chain links TRBV9 with TRBJ2-6; the D is unclear. The CDR3 contains 14 residues. Per the germline V gene, CDR1 is SGDLS and CDR2 is YYNGEE. The V end was cut by 3 bases, the J end by 4 bases, with 8 bases between. CDR3 loop: CASSGASGANVLTF. The CDR3 nucleotides are TGTGCCAGCAGCGGGGCGAGCGGGGCCAACGTCCTGACTTTC.

The genes are TRBV4-2 and TRBJ2-6; no clear D gene. The V end lost 3 bases, the J end lost 4 bases, and 10 bases lay between the germline ends. The CDR3 has 15 residues. Germline V gives CDR1 LGHNA, CDR2 YNFKEQ. CDR3 coding DNA: TGTGCCAGCAGCCACAACTCAGGCGGGGCCAACGTCCTGACTTTC. This sequence encodes CASSHNSGGANVLTF.

V usage is TRBV11-3 and J usage is TRBJ2-1; 7 nucleotides agree with TRBD2. V gave up 1 base and J gave up 7 bases; unmatched junction bases: 7. Per germline, CDR1 SGHNT and CDR2 YENEEA. This CDR3 has 15 residues. This CDR3 reads CASSLVRGTKNEQFF. Here the CDR3 DNA reads TGTGCCAGCAGCTTAGTCCGCGGGACTAAAAATGAGCAGTTCTTC.

The chain is built from TRBV29-1 and TRBJ1-2; D unclear. Germline CDR1 reads SQVTM; CDR2 reads ANQGSEA. Trimming pared 3 bases from V and 0 bases from J, leaving 11 bases between. CDR3 length equals 14 residues. CDR3 protein: CSVDEVRSNYGYTF. For the CDR3, the DNA is TGCAGCGTTGATGAAGTCAGGTCTAACTATGGCTACACCTTC.

The rearrangement joins TRBV6-2 or TRBV6-3 to TRBJ2-1; 10 bases map to TRBD2. This CDR3 has 16 amino acids. V lost 4 bases to trimming and J lost 4 bases; unmatched junction nucleotides: 7. Germline V gene lookup returns CDR1 MNHEY and CDR2 SVGEGT. The CDR3: CASSSSAGGRYNEQFF. The DNA of the CDR3 is TGTGCCAGCAGTTCATCAGCGGGAGGGCGTTACAATGAGCAGTTCTTC.

V gene TRBV5-1 combines with J gene TRBJ2-7, with D possibly being TRBD2 (5 bases). The CDR3 extends over 14 amino acids. Trimming took 3 bases from V and 5 from J, leaving 15 bases between them. The germline V gene has CDR1 SGHRS and CDR2 YFSETQ. CDR3 nucleotide sequence: TGCGCCAGCAGCTCTGCTACGCGGGTCCACGAGCAGTACTTC. Residues: CASSSATRVHEQYF.

J is TRBJ2-5 and V is TRBV7-2; 8 nucleotides agree with TRBD2. Germline assignment: CDR1 SGHTA and CDR2 FQGNSA. This CDR3 spans 16 amino acids. Trimming cost V 5 bases and J 5 bases; bases outside gene matches: 13. CDR3 region: CASSNPGSGSGETQYF. The CDR3 region has the DNA TGTGCCAGCAGCAACCCTGGAAGCGGGAGTGGGGAGACCCAGTACTTC.

The chain joins TRBV2 to TRBJ2-5, with no clear D. V shed 0 bases and J shed 5 bases, with 4 bases lying between them. The CDR3 spans 12 residues. The germline V gene encodes CDR1 SNHLY and CDR2 FYNNEI. Here the CDR3 reads CASSEASETQYF. Here the CDR3 DNA reads TGTGCCAGCAGTGAAGCCTCGGAGACCCAGTACTTC. Variable domain in full (rest from reference TRBV2 and TRBJ2-5): EPEVTQTPSHQVTQMGQEVILRCVPISNHLYFYWYRQILGQKVEFLVSFYNNEISEKSEIFDDQFSVERPDGSNFTLKIRSTKLEDSAMYFCASSEASETQYFGPGTRLLVL.

The chain joins TRBV7-2 to TRBJ1-5, with TRBD1 as a possible D gene (5 bases). CDR3 length: 13 amino acids. The germline V and J ends were trimmed by 5 bases and 7 bases, with 12 bases remaining between them. Germline loops: CDR1 SGHTA, CDR2 FQGNSA. CDR3 coding DNA: TGTGCCAGCAGCGGAAGGGGTGGCCAGCCCCAGCATTTT. Translated: CASSGRGGQPQHF.

The chain carries TRBV19 and TRBJ2-7; D is perhaps TRBD1 (6 bases). Germline lookup yields CDR1 LNHDA and CDR2 SQIVND (reference sequence). This CDR3 has 13 amino acids. With 4 bases removed from V and 7 bases from J, the gap between germline ends came to 14 bases. The CDR3 loop is CASSRDINKEQYF. The CDR3 nucleotides are TGTGCCAGTAGTAGGGACATTAATAAAGAGCAGTACTTC.

J is TRBJ2-7 and V is TRBV4-1; 8 bases fit TRBD2. Per germline, CDR1 MGHRA and CDR2 YSYEKL. There are 15 residues in the CDR3. J lost 0 bases, V lost 4 bases, and 5 bases had no gene match. The DNA for the CDR3 is TGCGCCAGCAGCCTCACTAGCGGAACCTCCTACGAGCAGTACTTC. This codes for CASSLTSGTSYEQYF.

V and J are TRBV9 and TRBJ1-2; 8 bases line up with TRBD1. With 4 bases clipped from V and 3 bases from J, the junction kept 8 bases outside the gene matches. This CDR3 contains 15 residues. CDR1 is SGDLS, CDR2 YYNGEE, per germline. Here the CDR3 DNA reads TGTGCCAGCAGCCCGGACAGGGAGTCTTACTATGGCTACACCTTC. Protein product: CASSPDRESYYGYTF.

V is TRBV7-6 and J is TRBJ1-6; 7 bases fit TRBD1. The trim removed 4 bases at V and 13 bases at J, leaving 13 bases unmatched. CDR1 and CDR2 (germline): SGHVS, FNYEAQ. CDR3 length equals 15 residues. The CDR3 coding sequence is TGTGCCAGCAGCTCATCTACAGGGGTCCGAGGGCCCCTCCACTTT. Amino acids: CASSSSTGVRGPLHF.

V usage is TRBV11-2 and J usage is TRBJ1-3; weak D call: TRBD1 (5 bases). This CDR3 is 15 amino acids long. The germline gives CDR1 SGHAT, CDR2 FQNNGV. Trimming removed 3 bases from V and 0 bases from J, with 9 bases in between. CDR3 loop: CASSFPTGSGNTIYF. In DNA, the CDR3 is TGTGCCAGCAGCTTCCCCACAGGCTCTGGAAACACCATATATTTT.